These 6 T cell receptor beta chains were all obtained from the same sample, sequenced in a study of tumor-infiltrating lymphocytes in oesophageal squamous cell carcinoma. TCRdb re-derived calls from the PCR reads in MiXCR, one entry per CDR3 protein. This table holds about 22,000 distinct CDR3 sequences, roughly 32% found once. The sample consisted of esophageal tumor tissue. All receptors come from a female donor with esophageal squamous cell carcinoma.

Points on this clonotype: The conserved final phenylalanine or tryptophan is absent from the CDR3, which likely points to a read error. It is unclear where the CDR3 begins or ends on the DNA, so no DNA is shown, and the CDR3 is as TCRdb lists it. This chain uses TRBV7-6 with TRBJ2-3; TRBD2 is the table's D call and was not checked against the DNA. Germline CDR1 is SGHVS and CDR2 is FNYEAQ. The CDR3 has 15 amino acids, counting both end residues. CDR3 sequence: CASSRSGSNEQYFGP.

This clonotype was observed many times. The chain couples TRBV5-4 to TRBJ2-1; D unresolved. TRBJ2-7 matches the DNA end more closely, so the J call is doubtful. Germline CDR1 and CDR2: SGHNT and YYREEE (reference sequence). The CDR3 runs 14 residues. The DNA of the CDR3 is TGTGCCAGCAGCGCCACGACTGCTGGTTACGAGCAGTACTTC. The encoded protein is CASSATTAGYEQYF.

This clonotype was counted at least ten times. The chain is built from TRBV28 and TRBJ1-2; D uncertain. V lost 1 base to trimming and J lost 8 bases, with 11 bases between them. CDR1 is MDHEN and CDR2 is SYDVKM in the germline V gene. There are 13 residues in the CDR3. The CDR3 sequence is CASSLYQAGGYTF. CDR3 coding DNA: TGTGCCAGCAGTTTATACCAGGCTGGGGGCTACACCTTC.

This clonotype was seen more than once but under ten times. V usage is TRBV7-8 and J usage is TRBJ2-1; D unresolved. Germline V lookup: CDR1 SGHVS, CDR2 FQNEAQ. This CDR3 comprises 14 residues. The V end was cut by 2 bases, the J end by 3 bases, with 8 bases between. Here the CDR3 DNA reads TGTGCCAGCAGCTTAACCGACAACTACAATGAGCAGTTCTTC. Its translation: CASSLTDNYNEQFF.

This clonotype is labeled as medium-sized. The rearrangement links TRBV25-1 to TRBJ2-2; 9 bases are a match to TRBD1. With 3 bases clipped from V and 6 bases from J, the junction kept 14 bases outside the gene matches. This CDR3 has 18 residues. Germline assignment: CDR1 MGHDK and CDR2 SYGVNS. CDR3 loop: CASSDPYRDREDAGELFF. Here the CDR3 DNA reads TGTGCCAGCAGTGACCCCTACCGGGACAGGGAAGACGCCGGGGAGCTGTTTTTT.

This clonotype was seen ten or more times. The rearrangement uses TRBV12-3 or TRBV12-4 and TRBJ2-7, with 8 bases aligning to TRBD2. This CDR3 has 15 residues. Losses at the gene ends were 3 bases for V and 7 bases for J; bases not matched to a gene: 11. CDR3 sequence reads: CASSFGGTRGREQYF. The CDR3 bases are TGTGCCAGCAGTTTTGGGGGGACTAGAGGTCGGGAGCAGTACTTC.